A single sample gave rise to the 2 T cell receptor beta chains below, sequenced in a study of T cell responses to AZD1222 COVID-19 vaccine. Clones were read by immunoSEQ multiplex PCR, and TCRdb kept only the in-frame ones, dropping some. The table includes around 120,000 clones, 80% to 90% detected once. Source: peripheral blood, taken on day 0 of AZD1222 vaccination. These receptors all come from an adult in good health.

V is TRBV9 and J is TRBJ2-6; a possible D gene is TRBD2 (5 bases). CDR1 and CDR2 from the germline V gene are SGDLS and YYNGEE. CDR3 length: 16 amino acids. Trimming pared 4 bases from V and 9 bases from J, leaving 20 bases between. This chain's CDR3 is CASSLRGREGHNVLTF. The CDR3 region has the DNA TGTGCCAGCAGCCTTCGGGGTAGAGAAGGCCACAACGTCCTGACTTTC.

The CDR3 DNA reads TGTGCCAGCAGCCCCCACACTTACAATGAGCAGTTCTTC. Amino acids: CASSPHTYNEQFF. The chain joins TRBV6-2 or TRBV6-3 to TRBJ2-1, with no clear D. CDR1 MNHEY and CDR2 SVGEGT come from the germline V gene. The V end lost 6 bases, the J end lost 4 bases, and 10 bases lay between the germline ends. This CDR3 is built from 13 residues.